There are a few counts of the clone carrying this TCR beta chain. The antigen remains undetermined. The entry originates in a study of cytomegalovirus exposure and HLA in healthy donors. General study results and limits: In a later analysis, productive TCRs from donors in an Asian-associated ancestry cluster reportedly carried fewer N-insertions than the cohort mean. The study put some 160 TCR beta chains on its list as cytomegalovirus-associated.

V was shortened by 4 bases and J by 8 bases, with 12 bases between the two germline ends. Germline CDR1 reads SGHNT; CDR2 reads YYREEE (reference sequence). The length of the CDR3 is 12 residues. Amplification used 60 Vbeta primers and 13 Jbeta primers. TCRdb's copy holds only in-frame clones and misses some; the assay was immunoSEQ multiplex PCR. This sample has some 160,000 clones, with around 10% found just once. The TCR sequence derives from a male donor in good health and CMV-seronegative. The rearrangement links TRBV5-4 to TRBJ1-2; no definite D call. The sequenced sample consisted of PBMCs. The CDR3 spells CASSLPLYGYTF. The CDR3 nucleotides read TGTGCCAGCAGCCTACCCCTATACGGCTACACCTTC.